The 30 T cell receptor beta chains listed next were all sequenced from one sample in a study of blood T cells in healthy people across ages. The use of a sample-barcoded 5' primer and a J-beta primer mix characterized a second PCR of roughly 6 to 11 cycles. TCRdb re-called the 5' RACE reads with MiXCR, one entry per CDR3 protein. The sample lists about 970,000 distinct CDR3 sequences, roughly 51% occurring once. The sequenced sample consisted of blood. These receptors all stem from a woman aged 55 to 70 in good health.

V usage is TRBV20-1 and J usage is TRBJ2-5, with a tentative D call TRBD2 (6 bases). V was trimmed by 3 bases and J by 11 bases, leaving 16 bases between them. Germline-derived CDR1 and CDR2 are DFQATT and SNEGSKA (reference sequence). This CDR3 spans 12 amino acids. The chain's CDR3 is CSASRGITEQYF. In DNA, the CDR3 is TGCAGTGCTAGCCGGGGGATCACTGAGCAGTACTTC.

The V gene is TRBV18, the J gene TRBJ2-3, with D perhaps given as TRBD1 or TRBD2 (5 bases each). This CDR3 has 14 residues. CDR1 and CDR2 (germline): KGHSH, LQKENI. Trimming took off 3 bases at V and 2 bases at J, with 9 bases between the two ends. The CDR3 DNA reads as TGTGCCAGCTCACCGGGACGGTACACAGATACGCAGTATTTT. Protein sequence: CASSPGRYTDTQYF. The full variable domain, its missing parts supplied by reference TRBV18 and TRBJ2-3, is NAGVMQNPRHLVRRRGQEARLRCSPMKGHSHVYWYRQLPEEGLKFMVYLQKENIIDESGMPKERFSAEFPKEGPSILRIQQVVRGDSAAYFCASSPGRYTDTQYFGPGTRLTVL.

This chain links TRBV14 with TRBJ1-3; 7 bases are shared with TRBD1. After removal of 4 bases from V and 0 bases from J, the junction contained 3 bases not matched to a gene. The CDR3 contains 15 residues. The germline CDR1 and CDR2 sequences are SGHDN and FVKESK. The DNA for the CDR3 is TGTGCCAGCAGCCGACGACAGGGCTCTGGAAACACCATATATTTT. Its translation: CASSRRQGSGNTIYF.

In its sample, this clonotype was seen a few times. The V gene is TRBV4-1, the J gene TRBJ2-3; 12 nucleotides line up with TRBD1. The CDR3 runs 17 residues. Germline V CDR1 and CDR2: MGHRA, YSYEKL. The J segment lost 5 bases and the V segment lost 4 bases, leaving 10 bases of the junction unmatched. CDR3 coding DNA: TGCGCCAGCAGCCGGCACCCCGGGACAGGGGGCGAAGATACGCAGTATTTT. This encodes CASSRHPGTGGEDTQYF.

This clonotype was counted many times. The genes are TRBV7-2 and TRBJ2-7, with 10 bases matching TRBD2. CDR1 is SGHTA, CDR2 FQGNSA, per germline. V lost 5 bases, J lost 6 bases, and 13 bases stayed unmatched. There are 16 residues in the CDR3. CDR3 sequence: CASSHTFLAGVIEQYF. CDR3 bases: TGTGCCAGCAGCCATACGTTTCTAGCGGGAGTTATCGAGCAGTACTTC. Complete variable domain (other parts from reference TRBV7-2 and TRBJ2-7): GAGVSQSPSNKVTEKGKDVELRCDPISGHTALYWYRQSLGQGLEFLIYFQGNSAPDKSGLPSDRFSAERTGGSVSTLTIQRTQQEDSAVYLCASSHTFLAGVIEQYFGPGTRLTVT.

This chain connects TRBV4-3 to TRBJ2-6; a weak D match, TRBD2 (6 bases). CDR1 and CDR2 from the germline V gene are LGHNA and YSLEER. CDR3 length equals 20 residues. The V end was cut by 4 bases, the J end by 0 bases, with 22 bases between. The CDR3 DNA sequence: TGCGCCAGCAGCCGCCTCATGGGGAGGACTACAAGCTCTGGGGCCAACGTCCTGACTTTC. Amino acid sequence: CASSRLMGRTTSSGANVLTF.

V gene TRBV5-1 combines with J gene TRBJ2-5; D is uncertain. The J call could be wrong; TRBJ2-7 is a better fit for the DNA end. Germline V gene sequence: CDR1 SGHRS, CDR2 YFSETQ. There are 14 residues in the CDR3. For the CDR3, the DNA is TGCGCCAGCAGGTCTTCCCCCCCGGGCGACGAGCAGTACTTC. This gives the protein CASRSSPPGDEQYF.

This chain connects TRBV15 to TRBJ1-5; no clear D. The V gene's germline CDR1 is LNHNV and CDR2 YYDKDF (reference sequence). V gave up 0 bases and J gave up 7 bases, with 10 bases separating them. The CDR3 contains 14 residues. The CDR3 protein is CATSRERVEQPQHF. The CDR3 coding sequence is TGTGCCACCAGCAGAGAACGGGTGGAACAGCCCCAGCATTTT.

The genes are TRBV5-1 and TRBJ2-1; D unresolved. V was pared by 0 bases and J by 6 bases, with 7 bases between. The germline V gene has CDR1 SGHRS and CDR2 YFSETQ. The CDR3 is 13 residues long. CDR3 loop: CASSLGALNEQFF. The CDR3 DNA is TGCGCCAGCAGCTTGGGTGCGCTCAATGAGCAGTTCTTC.

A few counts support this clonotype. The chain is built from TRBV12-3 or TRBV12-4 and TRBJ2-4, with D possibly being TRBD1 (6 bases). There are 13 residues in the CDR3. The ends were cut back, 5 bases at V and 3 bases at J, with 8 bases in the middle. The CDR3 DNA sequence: TGTGCCAGCAGTCAGGGGCACAAAAACATTCAGTACTTC. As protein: CASSQGHKNIQYF.

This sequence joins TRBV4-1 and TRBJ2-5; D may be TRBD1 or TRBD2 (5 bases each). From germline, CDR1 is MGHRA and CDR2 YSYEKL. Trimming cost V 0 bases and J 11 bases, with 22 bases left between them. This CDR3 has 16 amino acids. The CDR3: CASSQDWTAGPWGQYF. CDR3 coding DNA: TGCGCCAGCAGCCAAGATTGGACTGCAGGCCCTTGGGGGCAGTACTTC.

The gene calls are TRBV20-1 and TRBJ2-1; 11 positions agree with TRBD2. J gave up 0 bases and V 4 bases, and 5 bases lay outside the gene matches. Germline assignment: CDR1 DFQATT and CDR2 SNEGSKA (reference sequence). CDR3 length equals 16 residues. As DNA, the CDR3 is TGCAGTGCTAAGAAGACTAGCGGGGTCTCCTACAATGAGCAGTTCTTC. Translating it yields CSAKKTSGVSYNEQFF.

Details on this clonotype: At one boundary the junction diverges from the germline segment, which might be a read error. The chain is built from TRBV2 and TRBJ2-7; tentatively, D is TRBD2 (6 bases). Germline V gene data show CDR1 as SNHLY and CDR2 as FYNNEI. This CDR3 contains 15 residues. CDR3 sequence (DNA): TGTACCAGTAGTGAAGCGCTGGCGGGGACCTACGAGCAGTACTTC. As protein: CTSSEALAGTYEQYF.

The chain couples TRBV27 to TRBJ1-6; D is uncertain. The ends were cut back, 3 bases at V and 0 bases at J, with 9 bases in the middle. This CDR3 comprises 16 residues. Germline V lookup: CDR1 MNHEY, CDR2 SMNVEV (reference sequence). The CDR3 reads CASSFLSSSYNSPLHF. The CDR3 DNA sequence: TGTGCCAGCAGTTTCCTCTCGAGCTCCTATAATTCACCCCTCCACTTT.

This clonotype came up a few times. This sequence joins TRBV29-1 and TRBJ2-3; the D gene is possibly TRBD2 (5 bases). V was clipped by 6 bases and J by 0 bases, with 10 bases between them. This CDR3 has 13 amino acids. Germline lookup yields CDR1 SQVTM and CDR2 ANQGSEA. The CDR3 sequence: CSVEAWSTDTQYF. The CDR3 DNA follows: TGCAGCGTGGAGGCATGGAGCACAGATACGCAGTATTTT.

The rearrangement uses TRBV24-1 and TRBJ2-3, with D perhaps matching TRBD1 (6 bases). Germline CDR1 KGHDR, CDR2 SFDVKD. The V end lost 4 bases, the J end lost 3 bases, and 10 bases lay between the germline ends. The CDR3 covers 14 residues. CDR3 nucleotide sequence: TGTGCCACCAGTGAGCCAGGGGTGACAGATACGCAGTATTTT. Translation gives CATSEPGVTDTQYF.

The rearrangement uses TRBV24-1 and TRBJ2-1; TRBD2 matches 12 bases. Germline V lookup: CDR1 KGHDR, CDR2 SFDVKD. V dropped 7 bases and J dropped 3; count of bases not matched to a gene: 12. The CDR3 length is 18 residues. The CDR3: CATSQGLAGPWFYNEQFF. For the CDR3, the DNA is TGTGCCACCAGCCAAGGACTAGCGGGGCCCTGGTTCTACAATGAGCAGTTCTTC.

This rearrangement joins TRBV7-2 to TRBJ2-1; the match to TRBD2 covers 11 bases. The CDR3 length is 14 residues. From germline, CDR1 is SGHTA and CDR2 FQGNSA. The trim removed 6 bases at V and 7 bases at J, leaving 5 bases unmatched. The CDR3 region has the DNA TGTGCCAGCAGTAACCGACTAGCGGGAAATGAGCAGTTCTTC. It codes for CASSNRLAGNEQFF.

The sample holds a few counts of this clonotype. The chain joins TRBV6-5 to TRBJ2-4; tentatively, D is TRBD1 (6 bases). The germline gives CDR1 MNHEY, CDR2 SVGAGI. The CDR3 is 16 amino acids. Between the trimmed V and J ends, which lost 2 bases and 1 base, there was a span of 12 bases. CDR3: CASSYGGSTAKNIQYF. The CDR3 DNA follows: TGTGCCAGCAGTTACGGGGGCAGTACGGCCAAAAACATTCAGTACTTC.

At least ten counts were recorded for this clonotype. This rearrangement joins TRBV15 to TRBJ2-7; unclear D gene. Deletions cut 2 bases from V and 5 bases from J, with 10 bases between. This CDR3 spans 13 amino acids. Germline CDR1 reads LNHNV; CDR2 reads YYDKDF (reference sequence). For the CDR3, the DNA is TGTGCCACCAGCAGACGACGGATCGACGAGCAGTACTTC. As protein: CATSRRRIDEQYF.

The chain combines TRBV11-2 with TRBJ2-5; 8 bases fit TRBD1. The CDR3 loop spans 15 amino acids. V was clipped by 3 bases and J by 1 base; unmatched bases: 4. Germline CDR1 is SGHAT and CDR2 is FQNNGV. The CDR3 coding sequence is TGTGCCAGCAGCTTGGCGACAGGGGTCCAAGAGACCCAGTACTTC. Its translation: CASSLATGVQETQYF.

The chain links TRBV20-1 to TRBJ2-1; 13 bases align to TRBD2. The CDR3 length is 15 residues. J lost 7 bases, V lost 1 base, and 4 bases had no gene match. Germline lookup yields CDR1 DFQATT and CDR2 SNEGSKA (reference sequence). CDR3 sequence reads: CSARAGTSGINEQFF. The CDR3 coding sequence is TGCAGTGCTAGAGCCGGGACTAGCGGGATAAATGAGCAGTTCTTC.

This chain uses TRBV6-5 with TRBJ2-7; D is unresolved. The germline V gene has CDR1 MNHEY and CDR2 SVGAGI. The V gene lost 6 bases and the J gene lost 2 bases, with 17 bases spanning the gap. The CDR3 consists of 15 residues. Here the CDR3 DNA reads TGTGCCAGCAGGACCCGATCGTATCTAGCCTACGAGCAGTACTTC. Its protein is CASRTRSYLAYEQYF.

The CDR3 DNA is TGTGCCAGCAACTCGGGTGGCGGAGCTTTCTTT. As protein: CASNSGGGAFF. V gene TRBV12-3 or TRBV12-4 combines with J gene TRBJ1-1; D gene ambiguous. The CDR3 is made up of 11 amino acids. The V gene lost 7 bases and the J gene lost 10 bases, with 13 bases spanning the gap.

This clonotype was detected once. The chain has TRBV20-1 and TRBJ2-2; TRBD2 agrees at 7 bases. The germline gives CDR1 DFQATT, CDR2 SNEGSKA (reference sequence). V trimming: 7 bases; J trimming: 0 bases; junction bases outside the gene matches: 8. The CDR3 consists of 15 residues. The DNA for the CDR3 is TGCAGTGTTCAGCGGGACCTCTCGAACACCGGGGAGCTGTTTTTT. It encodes CSVQRDLSNTGELFF.

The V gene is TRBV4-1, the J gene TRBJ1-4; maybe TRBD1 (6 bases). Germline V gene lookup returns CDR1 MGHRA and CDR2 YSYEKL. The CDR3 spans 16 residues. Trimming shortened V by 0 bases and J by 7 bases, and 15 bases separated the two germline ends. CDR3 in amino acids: CASSQDRGQVVEKLFF. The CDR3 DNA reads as TGCGCCAGCAGCCAAGATCGGGGGCAGGTGGTTGAAAAACTGTTTTTT.

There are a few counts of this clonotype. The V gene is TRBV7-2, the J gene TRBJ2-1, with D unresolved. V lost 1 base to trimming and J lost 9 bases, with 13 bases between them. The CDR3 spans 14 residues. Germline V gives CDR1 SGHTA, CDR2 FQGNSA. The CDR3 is CASSLDSYNSEQFF. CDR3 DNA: TGTGCCAGCAGCTTAGACAGCTACAATAGTGAGCAGTTCTTC.

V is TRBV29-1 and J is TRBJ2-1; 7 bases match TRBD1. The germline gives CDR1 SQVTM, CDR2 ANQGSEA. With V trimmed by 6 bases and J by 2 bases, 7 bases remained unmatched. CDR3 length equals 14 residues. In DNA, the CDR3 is TGCAGCGTGGCCGGGACAGCCACCTACAATGAGCAGTTCTTC. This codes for CSVAGTATYNEQFF.

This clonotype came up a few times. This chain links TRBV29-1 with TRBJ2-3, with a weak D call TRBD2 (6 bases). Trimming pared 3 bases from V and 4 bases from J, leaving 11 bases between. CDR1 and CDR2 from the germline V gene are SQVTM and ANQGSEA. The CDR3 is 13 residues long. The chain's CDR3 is CSVDWRGPDTQYF. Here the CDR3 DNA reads TGCAGCGTTGATTGGAGGGGACCAGATACGCAGTATTTT.

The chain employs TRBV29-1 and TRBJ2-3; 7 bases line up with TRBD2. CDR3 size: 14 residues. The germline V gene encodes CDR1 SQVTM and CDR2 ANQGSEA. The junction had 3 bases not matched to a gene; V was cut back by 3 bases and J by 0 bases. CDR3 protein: CSVDPGGSTDTQYF. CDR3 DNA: TGCAGCGTTGATCCGGGGGGTAGCACAGATACGCAGTATTTT.